This TCR beta chain was captured by sequencing in a study of blood T cells in healthy people across ages. Study-wide results and caveats: It was found that TCR beta diversity correlated strongly with the percentage of naive T cells.

The sample holds a few counts of this clonotype. No antigen is known for it. Germline trimming cut 5 bases from V and 2 bases from J; bases unmatched to any gene: 2. Germline CDR1 is SGHTA and CDR2 is FQGNSA. The CDR3 consists of 15 residues. The sample, 7.5 to 10 milliliters of peripheral blood, was drawn from each donor. For the second PCR, which ran for roughly 7 to 11 cycles, a sample-barcoded 5' primer and a J-beta primer mix were used. One entry per CDR3 protein results from TCRdb running MiXCR on the 5' RACE reads. This sample carries about 640,000 distinct CDR3 sequences, around 41% of them seen once, and the ten largest clones take 25% to 30%.

The sequence was obtained from an elderly man in good health. Source material: blood. The J gene is TRBJ2-3, the V gene TRBV7-2; TRBD2 matches at 12 bases. The CDR3 DNA follows: TGTGCCAGCAGCCGGACTAGCGGGGCCACAGATACGCAGTATTTT. Encoded protein: CASSRTSGATDTQYF.